The next 27 T cell receptor beta chains were all read from a single sample in a study of blood T cell repertoires in COVID-19. Libraries were prepared by immunoSEQ multiplex PCR; TCRdb keeps only in-frame clonotypes and omits some of them. This table has more than 110,000 clones, 86% appearing once. Specimen: PBMCs or T cells enriched from blood (not recorded which). All receptors come from a man aged 45-65 years who had recovered from COVID-19.

The rearrangement joins TRBV6-1 to TRBJ2-7; D not certain. Germline V gene data show CDR1 as MNHNS and CDR2 as SASEGT. The CDR3 loop spans 12 amino acids. V was trimmed by 2 bases and J by 0 bases, leaving 2 bases between them. The DNA for the CDR3 is TGTGCCAGCAGTGAACTCTCCTACGAGCAGTACTTC. This codes for CASSELSYEQYF.

The rearrangement uses TRBV10-1 and TRBJ1-5, with D possibly being TRBD1 (5 bases). This CDR3 contains 15 residues. Germline V lookup: CDR1 WNHNN, CDR2 SYGVQD (reference sequence). Trimming pared 4 bases from V and 0 bases from J, leaving 10 bases between. DNA of the CDR3: TGCGCCAGCAGTGTATACAGGTATAGCAATCAGCCCCAGCATTTT. Its protein product is CASSVYRYSNQPQHF.

The chain carries TRBV30 and TRBJ1-2; 8 bases are a match to TRBD1. Germline V gene data show CDR1 as GTSNPN and CDR2 as SVGIG (reference sequence). Trimming at V came to 5 bases and at J to 7 bases, leaving 21 bases not matched to a gene. The CDR3 is 17 residues long. The CDR3: CAWGKRTGMFVEGGYTF. For the CDR3, the DNA is TGTGCCTGGGGTAAAAGGACAGGGATGTTCGTCGAGGGTGGCTACACCTTC.

The chain recombines TRBV27 with TRBJ2-1; tentatively, D is TRBD1 (6 bases). This CDR3 has 13 residues. Germline V gene sequence: CDR1 MNHEY, CDR2 SMNVEV (reference sequence). With 5 bases removed from V and 15 bases from J, the gap between germline ends came to 20 bases. The CDR3 DNA reads as TGTGCCAGCAGTGTAACGGACAGATATTCCCCGTTCTTC. It translates to CASSVTDRYSPFF.

The gene calls are TRBV25-1 and TRBJ1-2; D gene uncertain. Between the trimmed V and J ends, which lost 6 bases and 3 bases, there was a span of 11 bases. The CDR3 sequence is 13 residues long. The germline V gene encodes CDR1 MGHDK and CDR2 SYGVNS. The DNA of the CDR3 is TGTGCCAGCAGGGCCGGGGAATACTATGGCTACACCTTC. As protein: CASRAGEYYGYTF.

The V call is TRBV7-9, the J call TRBJ2-2; tentatively, D is TRBD1 (6 bases). V lost 5 bases and J lost 2, with 18 bases in between. Germline assignment: CDR1 SEHNR and CDR2 FQNEAQ (reference sequence). The CDR3 covers 17 residues. The CDR3 here is CASSRPGVGGNTGELFF. DNA for the CDR3: TGTGCCAGCAGCCGCCCAGGAGTAGGGGGTAACACCGGGGAGCTGTTTTTT.

The rearrangement uses TRBV7-2 and TRBJ1-6, with unresolved D. Per germline, CDR1 SGHTA and CDR2 FQGNSA. The CDR3 runs to 13 residues. V was pared by 2 bases and J by 8 bases, with 7 bases between. The CDR3 DNA reads TGTGCCAGCAGCTTACGGCGGGATTCACCCCTCCACTTT. Its translation is CASSLRRDSPLHF.

The CDR3 is CASSNRGWHIQYF. Written as DNA, the CDR3 is TGTGCCAGCAGTAACAGGGGTTGGCACATTCAGTACTTC. V usage is TRBV6-2 or TRBV6-3 and J usage is TRBJ2-4; TRBD1 matches 7 bases. V was clipped by 5 bases and J by 8 bases; unmatched bases: 6. This CDR3 has 13 amino acids. Looked up from germline, CDR1 is MNHEY and CDR2 is SVGEGT.

The CDR3 bases are TGTGCCAGCACCTCGGCTGGGGCGGGAGAAAAACTGTTTTTT. Its translation is CASTSAGAGEKLFF. This chain joins TRBV7-9 and TRBJ1-4; D is perhaps TRBD1 (5 bases). The CDR3 is 14 residues long. Germline CDR1 is SEHNR and CDR2 is FQNEAQ (reference sequence). Trimming removed 7 bases at V and 8 bases at J, with 17 bases between.

The rearrangement links TRBV2 to TRBJ1-5; tentatively, D is TRBD1 (5 bases). Germline-derived CDR1 and CDR2 are SNHLY and FYNNEI. The ends were cut back, 8 bases at V and 4 bases at J, with 18 bases in the middle. This CDR3 has 15 residues. The CDR3 loop reads CASQAGGGANQPQHF. CDR3 nucleotides: TGTGCCAGCCAAGCGGGGGGGGGTGCAAATCAGCCCCAGCATTTT.

The chain couples TRBV19 to TRBJ1-3, with a weak D call TRBD1 (5 bases). This CDR3 is 15 amino acids long. Trimming stripped 5 bases from V and 0 bases from J, with 11 bases between. Per the germline V gene, CDR1 is LNHDA and CDR2 is SQIVND (reference sequence). Written as DNA, the CDR3 is TGTGCCAGTAGTCCGGGGACTAGCTCTGGAAACACCATATATTTT. This translates into CASSPGTSSGNTIYF.

The gene calls are TRBV7-2 and TRBJ1-5; 9 bases line up with TRBD1. The CDR3 contains 16 residues. The germline V gene encodes CDR1 SGHTA and CDR2 FQGNSA. The trim removed 1 base at V and 7 bases at J, leaving 8 bases unmatched. CDR3: CASSLVSQGANQPQHF. CDR3 nucleotides: TGTGCCAGCAGCTTAGTCTCACAGGGGGCGAACCAGCCCCAGCATTTT.

The chain combines TRBV2 with TRBJ1-1, with 8 bases matching TRBD1. J was trimmed by 0 bases and V by 1 base; bases with no gene match: 4. The CDR3 is made up of 16 amino acids. Germline values: CDR1 SNHLY, CDR2 FYNNEI. CDR3 bases: TGTGCCAGCAGTGAAGGGACAGGGCGAATGAACACTGAAGCTTTCTTT. Protein product: CASSEGTGRMNTEAFF.

V gene TRBV24-1 combines with J gene TRBJ1-2; possibly TRBD1 for D (6 bases). The CDR3 contains 16 residues. The germline gives CDR1 KGHDR, CDR2 SFDVKD. Trimming took off 2 bases at V and 6 bases at J, with 18 bases between the two ends. The CDR3 DNA reads as TGTGCCACCAGTGATTCGCGGGCGGGCAGGGGACATGGCTACACCTTC. It codes for CATSDSRAGRGHGYTF.

Notes on this clone: In the same sample, other DNA sequences code for this CDR3. The chain combines TRBV19 with TRBJ1-1; no definite D call. Germline V CDR1 and CDR2: LNHDA, SQIVND (reference sequence). V was shortened by 3 bases and J by 0 bases, with 5 bases between the two germline ends. The CDR3 runs to 13 residues. The CDR3 DNA reads as TGTGCCAGTAGTATCAGCGTGAACACTGAAGCTTTCTTT. Translating it yields CASSISVNTEAFF.

The V call is TRBV6-5, the J call TRBJ2-1; D possibly corresponds to TRBD2 (7 bases). Trimming removed 5 bases from V and 12 bases from J, with 20 bases in between. The CDR3 runs 14 residues. Per germline, CDR1 MNHEY and CDR2 SVGAGI. In DNA, the CDR3 is TGTGCCAGCAGTCAACCTACAGGGAGGGATTGGCAGTTCTTC. Translation gives CASSQPTGRDWQFF.

The genes are TRBV5-1 and TRBJ2-5; D remains ambiguous. Trimming left V 1 base short and J 2 bases short, with 6 bases between. There are 13 residues in the CDR3. Germline V gene sequence: CDR1 SGHRS, CDR2 YFSETQ. The CDR3 nucleotides read TGCGCCAGCAGCTTGTCCGGGCAAGAGACCCAGTACTTC. Its protein product is CASSLSGQETQYF.

The chain is built from TRBV19 and TRBJ1-5, with D perhaps TRBD1 (6 bases). The CDR3 loop spans 15 amino acids. Trimming removed 5 bases at V and 3 bases at J, with 14 bases between. Germline CDR1 and CDR2: LNHDA and SQIVND (reference sequence). The CDR3 loop reads CASSLLQGNNQPQHF. For the CDR3, the DNA is TGTGCCAGTAGTCTTCTCCAGGGGAACAATCAGCCCCAGCATTTT.

V usage is TRBV4-3 and J usage is TRBJ2-2; 7 bases line up with TRBD2. CDR1 LGHNA and CDR2 YSLEER come from the germline V gene. Trimming removed 3 bases from V and 5 bases from J; junction bases left unmatched: 6. This CDR3 comprises 15 residues. In nucleotides, the CDR3 is TGCGCCAGCAGCCATATAGGGAGGGATACCGGGGAGCTGTTTTTT. Translated, it gives CASSHIGRDTGELFF.

CDR3 nucleotides: TGTGCCAGCTCACCATTATTAGCGGGATTAGATGAGCAGTTCTTC. Residues: CASSPLLAGLDEQFF. The V and J genes are TRBV18 and TRBJ2-1; 8 nucleotides align to TRBD2. The germline gives CDR1 KGHSH, CDR2 LQKENI. The CDR3 sequence is 15 residues long. V lost 2 bases, J lost 8 bases, and 8 bases stayed unmatched.

The V and J genes are TRBV4-1 and TRBJ2-5; 9 bases are a match to TRBD2. CDR1 and CDR2 from the germline V gene are MGHRA and YSYEKL. The V segment lost 3 bases and the J segment 4 bases; nucleotides outside the gene matches: 9. This CDR3 spans 16 amino acids. The chain's CDR3 is CASSHSLREGRETQYF. The CDR3 DNA reads TGCGCCAGCAGCCACTCGTTGCGGGAGGGCCGAGAGACCCAGTACTTC.

The V gene is TRBV25-1, the J gene TRBJ1-2; TRBD1 matches at 7 bases. J lost 4 bases, V lost 1 base, and 3 bases had no gene match. Germline CDR1 reads MGHDK; CDR2 reads SYGVNS. The CDR3 consists of 14 residues. CDR3 loop: CASSELPGGYGYTF. CDR3 in DNA: TGTGCCAGCAGTGAATTGCCAGGGGGCTATGGCTACACCTTC.

In its sample, this clone was seen a few times. The V call is TRBV6-5, the J call TRBJ1-6; 9 nucleotides line up with TRBD1. The CDR3 has 15 residues. The V gene end was trimmed by 0 bases and the J gene end by 10 bases; junction bases not matched to a gene: 4. Germline loops: CDR1 MNHEY, CDR2 SVGAGI. This CDR3 reads CASSYSRTGVSPLHF. The DNA of the CDR3 is TGTGCCAGCAGTTACTCGAGGACAGGGGTGTCACCCCTCCACTTT.

The V call is TRBV29-1, the J call TRBJ2-2; D remains unclear. The V gene's germline CDR1 is SQVTM and CDR2 ANQGSEA. The CDR3 is 13 amino acids. V shed 3 bases and J shed 7 bases, with 12 bases lying between them. CDR3 in DNA: TGCAGCGTTGAGCCGGGTGACGGCGGGGAGCTGTTTTTT. Amino acids: CSVEPGDGGELFF.

This chain uses TRBV12-3 or TRBV12-4 with TRBJ1-3; TRBD1 matches 7 bases. The CDR3 totals 13 residues. V lost 3 bases, J lost 10 bases, and 6 bases stayed unmatched. The CDR3 loop reads CASSLDRRRTIYF. CDR3 DNA sequence: TGTGCCAGCAGTTTGGACAGGAGAAGGACCATATATTTT.

This chain uses TRBV5-1 with TRBJ2-2; D ambiguous. The CDR3 consists of 16 residues. V lost 0 bases, J lost 2 bases, and 11 bases lay in between. The V gene's germline CDR1 is SGHRS and CDR2 YFSETQ. CDR3 nucleotides: TGCGCCAGCAGCTTGGTTTCTGGCCCTAACACCGGGGAGCTGTTTTTT. Translation gives CASSLVSGPNTGELFF.

J is TRBJ1-1 and V is TRBV13; 7 bases align to TRBD1. The V gene end was trimmed by 0 bases and the J gene end by 8 bases; junction bases not matched to a gene: 3. Germline loops: CDR1 PRHDT, CDR2 FYEKMQ (reference sequence). This CDR3 region has 13 residues. CDR3 nucleotides: TGTGCCAGCAGCTTAGGCAGGGGGGTGGAAGCTTTCTTT. As protein: CASSLGRGVEAFF.